The clone carrying this TCR beta chain was counted once. This sample was included in a study of breast tumors, draining lymph nodes, adjacent tissues. J was trimmed by 5 bases and V by 7 bases; bases with no gene match: 13. Germline lookup yields CDR1 SNHLY and CDR2 FYNNEI. The CDR3 loop spans 15 amino acids. TCRdb passed the multiplex PCR reads through MiXCR, listing each CDR3 protein once. The table records about 22,000 distinct CDR3 sequences, about 64% of them present only once. The rearrangement links TRBV2 to TRBJ2-5, with 7 bases fitting TRBD2. This receptor was obtained from a female donor with breast cancer. Some clones in this sample may be carry-over from other donors' samples. Sequenced: tumor-adjacent breast tissue. CDR3 loop: CASTAAGALRETQYF. The CDR3 region has the DNA TGTGCCAGCACGGCCGCGGGAGCGCTAAGGGAGACCCAGTACTTC.